This T cell receptor beta chain was obtained from a study of T cell changes during pregnancy in multiple sclerosis. V lost 7 bases, J lost 1 base, and 20 bases lay in between. The CDR3 extends over 16 amino acids. Germline CDR1 SGDLS, CDR2 YYNGEE. Measured with immunoSEQ multiplex PCR; TCRdb has only the in-frame clones, and not every one. The profile covers about 36,000 clones, with around 93% appearing a single time and about 0.41% taken by the ten largest. This specimen was CD4+ T cells from peripheral blood mononuclear cells, taken in the first trimester of pregnancy. The V and J genes are TRBV9 and TRBJ1-2, with TRBD1 as a possible D gene (5 bases). This clonotype was obtained from a female donor with multiple sclerosis, enrolled in a pregnancy study. Here the CDR3 reads CASGRKWGGVNYGYTF. In DNA form, the CDR3 reads TGTGCCAGCGGTCGCAAGTGGGGGGGGGTTAACTATGGCTACACCTTC.